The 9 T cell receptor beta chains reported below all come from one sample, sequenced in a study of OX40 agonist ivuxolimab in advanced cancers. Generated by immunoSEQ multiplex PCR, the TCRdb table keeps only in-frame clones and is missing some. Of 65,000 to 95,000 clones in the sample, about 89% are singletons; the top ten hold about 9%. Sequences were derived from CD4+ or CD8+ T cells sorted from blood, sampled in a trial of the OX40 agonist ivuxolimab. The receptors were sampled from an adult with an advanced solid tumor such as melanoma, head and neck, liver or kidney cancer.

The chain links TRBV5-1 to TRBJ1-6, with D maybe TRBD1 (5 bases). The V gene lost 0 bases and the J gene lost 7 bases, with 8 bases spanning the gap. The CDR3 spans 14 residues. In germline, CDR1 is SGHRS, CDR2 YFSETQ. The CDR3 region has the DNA TGCGCCAGCAGCTTGGGACAGCCCAATTCACCCCTCCACTTT. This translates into CASSLGQPNSPLHF.

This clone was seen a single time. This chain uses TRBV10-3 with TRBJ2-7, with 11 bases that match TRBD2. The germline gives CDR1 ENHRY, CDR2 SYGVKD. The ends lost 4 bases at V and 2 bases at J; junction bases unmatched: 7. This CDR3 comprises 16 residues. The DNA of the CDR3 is TGTGCCATCAGTGGGGCTAGCGGGAGGCCCCCCTACGAGCAGTACTTC. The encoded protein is CAISGASGRPPYEQYF.

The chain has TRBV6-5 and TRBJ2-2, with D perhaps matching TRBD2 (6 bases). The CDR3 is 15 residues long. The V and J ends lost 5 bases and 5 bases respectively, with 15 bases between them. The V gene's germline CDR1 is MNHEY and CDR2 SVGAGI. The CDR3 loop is CASSRATAGTGELFF. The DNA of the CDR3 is TGTGCCAGCAGTCGCGCTACGGCGGGGACCGGGGAGCTGTTTTTT.

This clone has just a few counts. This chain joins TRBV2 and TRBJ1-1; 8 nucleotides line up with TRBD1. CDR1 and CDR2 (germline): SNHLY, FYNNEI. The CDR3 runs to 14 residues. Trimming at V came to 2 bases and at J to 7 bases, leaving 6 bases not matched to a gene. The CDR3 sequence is CASSEHRGVDEAFF. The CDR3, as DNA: TGTGCCAGCAGTGAACACAGGGGGGTTGATGAAGCTTTCTTT. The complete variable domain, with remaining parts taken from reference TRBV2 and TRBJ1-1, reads EPEVTQTPSHQVTQMGQEVILRCVPISNHLYFYWYRQILGQKVEFLVSFYNNEISEKSEIFDDQFSVERPDGSNFTLKIRSTKLEDSAMYFCASSEHRGVDEAFFGQGTRLTVV.

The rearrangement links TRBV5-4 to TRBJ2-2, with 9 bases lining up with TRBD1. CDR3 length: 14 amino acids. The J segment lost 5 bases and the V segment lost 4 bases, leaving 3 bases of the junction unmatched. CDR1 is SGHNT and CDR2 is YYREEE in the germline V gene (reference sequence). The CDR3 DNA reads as TGTGCCAGCAGCAGCGGGACAGGGACCGGGGAGCTGTTTTTT. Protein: CASSSGTGTGELFF.

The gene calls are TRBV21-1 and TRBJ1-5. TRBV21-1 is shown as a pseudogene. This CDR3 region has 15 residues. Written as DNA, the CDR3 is TGTGCCAGCAGCAAAGGGGGGATTAGCAATCAGCCCCAGCATTTT. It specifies CASSKGGISNQPQHF.

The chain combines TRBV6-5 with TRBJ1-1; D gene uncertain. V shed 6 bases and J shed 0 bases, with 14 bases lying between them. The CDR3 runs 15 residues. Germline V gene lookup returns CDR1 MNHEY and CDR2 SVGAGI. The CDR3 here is CASSPRGLVNTEAFF. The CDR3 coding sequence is TGTGCCAGCAGCCCCCGAGGGCTGGTGAACACTGAAGCTTTCTTT.

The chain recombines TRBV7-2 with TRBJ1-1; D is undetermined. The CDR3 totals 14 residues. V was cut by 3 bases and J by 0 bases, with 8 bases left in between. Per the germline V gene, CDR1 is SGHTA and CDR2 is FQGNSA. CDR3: CASSLASLNTEAFF. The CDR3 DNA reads TGTGCCAGCAGCTTGGCCAGCCTGAACACTGAAGCTTTCTTT.

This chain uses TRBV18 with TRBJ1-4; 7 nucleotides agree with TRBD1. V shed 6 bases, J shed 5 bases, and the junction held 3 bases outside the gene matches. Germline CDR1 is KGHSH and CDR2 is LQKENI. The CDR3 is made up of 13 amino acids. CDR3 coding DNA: TGTGCCAGCTCGGGACAGTGGAATGAAAAACTGTTTTTT. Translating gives CASSGQWNEKLFF. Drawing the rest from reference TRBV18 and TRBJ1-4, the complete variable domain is NAGVMQNPRHLVRRRGQEARLRCSPMKGHSHVYWYRQLPEEGLKFMVYLQKENIIDESGMPKERFSAEFPKEGPSILRIQQVVRGDSAAYFCASSGQWNEKLFFGSGTQLSVL.